This T cell receptor (beta chain) was identified in a study of cytomegalovirus exposure and HLA in healthy donors. Overall study context: Across about 400 genotyped donors, approximately 80% landed in the Caucasian-associated ancestry cluster.

The study's findings and limits: At a 0.05 false discovery rate, a later analysis found about 17,000 TCR beta sequences to be associated with HLA alleles. Later analysis showed TCR association rates varying by HLA locus, highest for DRB1 and lowest for HLA-C.

13 Jbeta primers and 60 Vbeta primers were used for the PCR. Under the authors' procedure: Approximately 12 million of tens of millions of unique TCR beta chains were shared, per a later count. Method: immunoSEQ multiplex PCR; TCRdb's copy keeps in-frame clones and lacks some. That table supplies the V and J calls and clone size; D and trimming were determined from the DNA. Seen here are under 150,000 clones, roughly 62% observed once, and the top ten hold almost 4.5%. A remark on this clone: Its antigen remains unidentified.

This sequence was found in a man aged 60 to 69 in good health and CMV-seronegative. The sample consisted of PBMCs.

The DNA of the CDR3 is TGTGCCAGCAGCCCGACAGGCATGCCCAATCAGCCCCAGCATTTT. It codes for CASSPTGMPNQPQHF. The chain couples TRBV6-5 to TRBJ1-5, with a weak D call TRBD1 (6 bases). This CDR3 spans 15 amino acids. Germline assignment: CDR1 MNHEY and CDR2 SVGAGI. With 6 bases removed from V and 3 bases from J, the gap between germline ends came to 15 bases.